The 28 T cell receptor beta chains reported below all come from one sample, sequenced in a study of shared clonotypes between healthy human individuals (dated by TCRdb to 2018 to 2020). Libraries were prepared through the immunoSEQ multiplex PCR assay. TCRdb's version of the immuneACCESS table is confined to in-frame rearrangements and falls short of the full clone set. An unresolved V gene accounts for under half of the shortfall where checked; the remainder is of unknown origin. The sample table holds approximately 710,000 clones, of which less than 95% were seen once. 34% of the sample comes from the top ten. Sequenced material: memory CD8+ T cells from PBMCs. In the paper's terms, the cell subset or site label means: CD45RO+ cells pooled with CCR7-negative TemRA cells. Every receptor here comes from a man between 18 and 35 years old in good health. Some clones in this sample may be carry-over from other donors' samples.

The CDR3 bases are TGTGCCAGCAGCCAAGGGGGAGTTGGGACCCAGTACTTC. It encodes CASSQGGVGTQYF. V is TRBV4-2 and J is TRBJ2-5; D is perhaps TRBD2 (5 bases). With 1 base removed from V and 7 bases from J, the gap between germline ends came to 10 bases. Germline CDR1 and CDR2: LGHNA and YNFKEQ. The CDR3 length is 13 residues.

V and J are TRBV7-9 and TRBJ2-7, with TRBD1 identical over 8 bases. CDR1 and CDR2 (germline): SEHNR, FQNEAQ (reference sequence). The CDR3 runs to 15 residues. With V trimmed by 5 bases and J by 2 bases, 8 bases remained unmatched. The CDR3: CASSALGQGAYEQYF. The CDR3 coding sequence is TGTGCCAGCAGCGCGCTTGGACAGGGAGCCTACGAGCAGTACTTC.

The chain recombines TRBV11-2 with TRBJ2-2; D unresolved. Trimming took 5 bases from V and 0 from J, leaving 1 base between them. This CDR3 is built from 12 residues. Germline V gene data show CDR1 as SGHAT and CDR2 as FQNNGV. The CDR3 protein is CASSPNTGELFF. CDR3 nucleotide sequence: TGTGCCAGCAGCCCGAACACCGGGGAGCTGTTTTTT.

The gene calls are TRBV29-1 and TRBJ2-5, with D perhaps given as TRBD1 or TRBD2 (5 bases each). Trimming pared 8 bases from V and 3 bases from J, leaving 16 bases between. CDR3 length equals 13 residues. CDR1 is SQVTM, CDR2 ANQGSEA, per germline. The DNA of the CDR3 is TGCAGCCTCGCCAGGGTGGGGGAAGAGACCCAGTACTTC. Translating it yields CSLARVGEETQYF.

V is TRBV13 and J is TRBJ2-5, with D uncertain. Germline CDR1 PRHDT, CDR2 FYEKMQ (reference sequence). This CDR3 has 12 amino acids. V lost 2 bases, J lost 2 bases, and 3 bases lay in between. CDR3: CASSLHQETQYF. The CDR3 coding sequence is TGTGCCAGCAGCTTACATCAAGAGACCCAGTACTTC.

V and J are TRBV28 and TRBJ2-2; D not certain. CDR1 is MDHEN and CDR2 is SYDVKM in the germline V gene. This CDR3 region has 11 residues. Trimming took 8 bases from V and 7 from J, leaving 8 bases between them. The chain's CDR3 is CASAYGGELFF. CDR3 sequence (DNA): TGTGCCAGCGCGTACGGCGGGGAGCTGTTTTTT.

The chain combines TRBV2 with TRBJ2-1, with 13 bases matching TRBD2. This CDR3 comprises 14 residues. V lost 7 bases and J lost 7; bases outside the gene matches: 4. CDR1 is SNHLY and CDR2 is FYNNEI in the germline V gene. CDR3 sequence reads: CASIRTSGGNEQFF. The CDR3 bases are TGTGCCAGCATAAGGACTAGCGGGGGTAATGAGCAGTTCTTC.

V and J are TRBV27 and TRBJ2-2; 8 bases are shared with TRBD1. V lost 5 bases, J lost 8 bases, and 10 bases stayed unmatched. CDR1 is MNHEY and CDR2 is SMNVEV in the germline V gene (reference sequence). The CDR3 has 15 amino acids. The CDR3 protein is CASSPNRGWTGELFF. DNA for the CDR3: TGTGCCAGCAGTCCCAACAGGGGGTGGACAGGGGAGCTGTTTTTT.

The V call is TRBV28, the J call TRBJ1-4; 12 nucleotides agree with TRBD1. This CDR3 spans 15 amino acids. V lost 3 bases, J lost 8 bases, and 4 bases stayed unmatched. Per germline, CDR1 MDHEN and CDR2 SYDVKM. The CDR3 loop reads CASSFRDRGQEKLFF. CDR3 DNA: TGTGCCAGCAGTTTCCGGGACAGGGGGCAAGAAAAACTGTTTTTT.

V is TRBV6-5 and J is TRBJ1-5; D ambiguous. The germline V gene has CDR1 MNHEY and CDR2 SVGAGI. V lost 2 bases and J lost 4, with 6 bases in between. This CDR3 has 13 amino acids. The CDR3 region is CASSYTINQPQHF. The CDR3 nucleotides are TGTGCCAGCAGTTACACGATTAATCAGCCCCAGCATTTT.

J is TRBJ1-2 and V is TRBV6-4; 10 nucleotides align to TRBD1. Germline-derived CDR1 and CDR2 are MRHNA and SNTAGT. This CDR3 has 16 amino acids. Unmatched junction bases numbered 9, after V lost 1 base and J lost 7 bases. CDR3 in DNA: TGTGCCAGCAGTGACTGTGGGACAGGGGTGGGAGGTGGCTACACCTTC. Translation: CASSDCGTGVGGGYTF.

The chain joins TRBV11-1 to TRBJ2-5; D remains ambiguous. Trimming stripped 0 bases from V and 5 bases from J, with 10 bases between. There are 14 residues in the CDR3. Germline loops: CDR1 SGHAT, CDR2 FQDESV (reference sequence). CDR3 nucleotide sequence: TGTGCCAGCAGCTTAGCCAGCGTGCGGGAGACCCAGTACTTC. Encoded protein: CASSLASVRETQYF.

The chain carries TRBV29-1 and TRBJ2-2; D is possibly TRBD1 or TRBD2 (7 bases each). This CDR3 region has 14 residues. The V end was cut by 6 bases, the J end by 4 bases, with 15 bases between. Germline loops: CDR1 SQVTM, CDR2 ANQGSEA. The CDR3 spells CSVQGGPGTGELFF. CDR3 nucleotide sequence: TGCAGCGTGCAGGGGGGGCCGGGCACCGGGGAGCTGTTTTTT.

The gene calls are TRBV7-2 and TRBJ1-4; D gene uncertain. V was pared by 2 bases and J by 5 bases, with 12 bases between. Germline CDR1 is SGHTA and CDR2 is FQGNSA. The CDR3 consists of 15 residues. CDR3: CASSLFASSNEKLFF. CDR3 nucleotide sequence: TGTGCCAGCAGCTTATTTGCCAGCTCCAATGAAAAACTGTTTTTT.

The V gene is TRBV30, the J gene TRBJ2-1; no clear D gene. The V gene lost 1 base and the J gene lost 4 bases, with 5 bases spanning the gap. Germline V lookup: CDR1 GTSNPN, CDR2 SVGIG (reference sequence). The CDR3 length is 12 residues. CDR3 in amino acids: CAWSGGYNEQFF. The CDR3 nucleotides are TGTGCCTGGAGTGGCGGTTACAATGAGCAGTTCTTC.

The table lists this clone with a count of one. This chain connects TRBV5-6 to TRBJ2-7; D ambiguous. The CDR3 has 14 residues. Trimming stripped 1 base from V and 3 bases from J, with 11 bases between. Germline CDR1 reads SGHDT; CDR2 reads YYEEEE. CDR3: CASSLLEADYEQYF. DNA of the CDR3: TGTGCCAGCAGCTTGCTTGAGGCCGACTACGAGCAGTACTTC.

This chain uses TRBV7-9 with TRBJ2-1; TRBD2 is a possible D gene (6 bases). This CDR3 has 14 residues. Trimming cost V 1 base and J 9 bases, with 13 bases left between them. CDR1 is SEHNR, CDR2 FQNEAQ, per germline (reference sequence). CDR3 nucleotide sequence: TGTGCCAGCAGCTTAGAGACTAGTCGGATTGAGCAGTTCTTC. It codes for CASSLETSRIEQFF.

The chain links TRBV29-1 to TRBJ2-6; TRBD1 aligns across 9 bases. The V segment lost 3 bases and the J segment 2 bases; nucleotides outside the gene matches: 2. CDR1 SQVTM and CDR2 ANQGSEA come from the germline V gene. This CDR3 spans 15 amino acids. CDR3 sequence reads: CSVEGTGPGANVLTF. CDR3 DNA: TGCAGCGTTGAGGGGACAGGGCCTGGGGCCAACGTCCTGACTTTC.

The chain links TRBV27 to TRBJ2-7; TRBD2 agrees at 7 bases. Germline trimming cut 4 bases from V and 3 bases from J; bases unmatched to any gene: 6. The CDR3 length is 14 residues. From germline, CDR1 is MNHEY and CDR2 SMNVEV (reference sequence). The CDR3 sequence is CASSSQRDGYEQYF. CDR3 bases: TGTGCCAGCAGTTCGCAGCGGGATGGCTACGAGCAGTACTTC.

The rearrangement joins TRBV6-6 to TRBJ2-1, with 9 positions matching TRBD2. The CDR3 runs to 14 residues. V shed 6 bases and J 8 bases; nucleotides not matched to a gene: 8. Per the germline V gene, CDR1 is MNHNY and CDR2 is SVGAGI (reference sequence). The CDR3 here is CASSPIAGADEQFF. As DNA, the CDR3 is TGTGCCAGCAGCCCCATAGCGGGAGCGGATGAGCAGTTCTTC.

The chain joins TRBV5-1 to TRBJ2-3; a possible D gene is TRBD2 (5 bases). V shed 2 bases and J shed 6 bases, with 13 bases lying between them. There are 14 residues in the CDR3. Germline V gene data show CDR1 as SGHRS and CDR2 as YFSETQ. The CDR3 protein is CASSLRTLTDTQYF. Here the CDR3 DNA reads TGCGCCAGCAGCTTAAGGACTCTCACCGATACGCAGTATTTT.

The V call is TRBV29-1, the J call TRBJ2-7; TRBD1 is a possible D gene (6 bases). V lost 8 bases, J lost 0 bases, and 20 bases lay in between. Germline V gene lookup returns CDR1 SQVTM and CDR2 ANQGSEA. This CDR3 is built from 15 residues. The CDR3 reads CSITFPGQRSYEQYF. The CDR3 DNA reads TGCAGCATTACCTTCCCGGGACAACGCTCCTACGAGCAGTACTTC.

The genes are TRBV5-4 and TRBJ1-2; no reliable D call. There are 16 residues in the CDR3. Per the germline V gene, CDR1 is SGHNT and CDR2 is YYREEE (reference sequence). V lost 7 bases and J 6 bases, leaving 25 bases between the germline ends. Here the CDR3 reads CASGLRRETHFDGYTF. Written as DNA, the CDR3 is TGTGCCAGCGGTCTTCGTCGGGAGACCCACTTTGATGGCTACACCTTC.

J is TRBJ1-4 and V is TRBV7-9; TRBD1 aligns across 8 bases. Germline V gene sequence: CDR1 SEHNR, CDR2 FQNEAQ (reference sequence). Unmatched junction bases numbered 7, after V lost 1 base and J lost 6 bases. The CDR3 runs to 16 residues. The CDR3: CASSLGPRGPDEKLFF. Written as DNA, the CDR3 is TGTGCCAGCAGCTTAGGTCCCAGGGGGCCTGATGAAAAACTGTTTTTT.

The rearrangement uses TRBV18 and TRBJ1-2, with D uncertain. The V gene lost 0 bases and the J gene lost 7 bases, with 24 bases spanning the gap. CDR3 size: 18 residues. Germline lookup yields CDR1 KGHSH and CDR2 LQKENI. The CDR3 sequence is CASSPPLLHSLSSCGYTF. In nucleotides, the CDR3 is TGTGCCAGCTCACCACCGCTTTTACACAGCCTCTCCTCATGTGGCTACACCTTC.

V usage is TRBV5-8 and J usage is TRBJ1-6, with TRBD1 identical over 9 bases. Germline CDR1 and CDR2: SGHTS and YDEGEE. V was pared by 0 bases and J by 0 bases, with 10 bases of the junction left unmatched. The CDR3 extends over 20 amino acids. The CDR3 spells CASSLVYGTGWSSYNSPLHF. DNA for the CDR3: TGTGCCAGCAGCTTGGTCTATGGGACAGGGTGGAGCTCCTATAATTCACCCCTCCACTTT.

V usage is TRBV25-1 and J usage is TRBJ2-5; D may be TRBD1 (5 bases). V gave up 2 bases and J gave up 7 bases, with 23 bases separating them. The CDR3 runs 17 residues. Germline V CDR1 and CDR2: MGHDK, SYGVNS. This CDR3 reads CASSERPVGQGRGTQYF. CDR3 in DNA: TGTGCCAGCAGTGAACGCCCGGTAGGGCAGGGTAGAGGGACCCAGTACTTC. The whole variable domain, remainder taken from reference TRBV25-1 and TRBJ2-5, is EADIYQTPRYLVIGTGKKITLECSQTMGHDKMYWYQQDPGMELHLIHYSYGVNSTEKGDLSSESTVSRIRTEHFPLTLESARPSHTSQYLCASSERPVGQGRGTQYFGPGTRLLVL.

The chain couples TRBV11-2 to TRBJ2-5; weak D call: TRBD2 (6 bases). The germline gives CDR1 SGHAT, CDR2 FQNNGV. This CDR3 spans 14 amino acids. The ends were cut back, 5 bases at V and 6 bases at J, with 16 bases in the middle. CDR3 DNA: TGTGCCAGCAGCGCGCCGGGCGGGAAACAGACCCAGTACTTC. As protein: CASSAPGGKQTQYF.